This passage covers 28 T cell receptor beta chains from one sample sequenced in a study of patients with pleural tuberculosis. TCRdb passed the reads through MiXCR, listing each CDR3 protein once. Of just under 30,000 distinct CDR3 sequences in the sample, under 20% were seen once. Sequenced material: peripheral blood. These receptors were obtained from a human donor with pleural tuberculosis.

Many counts were recorded for this clonotype. The chain carries TRBV7-2 and TRBJ2-7, with D unclear. V lost 3 bases to trimming and J lost 2 bases, with 5 bases between them. This CDR3 spans 12 amino acids. CDR1 is SGHTA, CDR2 FQGNSA, per germline. CDR3 in amino acids: CASSFRPYEQYF. CDR3 bases: TGTGCCAGCAGCTTCAGGCCCTACGAGCAGTACTTC. Looking up the rest from reference TRBV7-2 and TRBJ2-7 gives the full variable domain: GAGVSQSPSNKVTEKGKDVELRCDPISGHTALYWYRQSLGQGLEFLIYFQGNSAPDKSGLPSDRFSAERTGGSVSTLTIQRTQQEDSAVYLCASSFRPYEQYFGPGTRLTVT.

This clonotype is medium-sized (0.01 to 0.1%) within its sample. The J gene is TRBJ1-1, the V gene TRBV6-1; possibly TRBD1 for D (6 bases). Trimming left V 5 bases short and J 7 bases short, with 11 bases between. From germline, CDR1 is MNHNS and CDR2 SASEGT. The CDR3 loop spans 12 amino acids. The CDR3 DNA reads TGTGCCAGCAGTCCCGGACAGCTTGAAGCTTTCTTT. It specifies CASSPGQLEAFF.

This clonotype came up a few times. A much larger clone lies a single base off, so this may be a read error. The chain recombines TRBV10-3 with TRBJ2-3, with D possibly called TRBD1 or TRBD2 (5 bases each). The CDR3 is 15 amino acids. Germline CDR1 is ENHRY and CDR2 is SYGVKD. The CDR3 region is CAISRTQAETDTQSF. The CDR3 DNA follows: TGTGCCATCAGTAGGACTCAGGCTGAGACAGATACGCAGTCTTTT.

This clonotype has a count of ten or more. The chain joins TRBV7-6 to TRBJ2-7; 10 bases fit TRBD1. In germline, CDR1 is SGHVS, CDR2 FNYEAQ. Trimming took 5 bases from V and 3 from J; bases not matched to a gene: 7. This CDR3 contains 15 residues. CDR3 nucleotides: TGTGCCAGCAGCGACCGGGACAGGGGTTTCTACGAGCAGTACTTC. It yields the protein CASSDRDRGFYEQYF.

This clonotype appeared many times. One junction end does not reproduce the germline sequence, and a read error may be involved. The chain uses TRBV6-1 and TRBJ2-7; D might be TRBD1 or TRBD2, each matching 5 bases. The germline gives CDR1 MNHNS, CDR2 SASEGT. The CDR3 consists of 15 residues. The CDR3 is CASIEPGRSSYEQYF. The CDR3, as DNA: TGTGCCAGCATTGAACCGGGACGAAGCTCCTACGAGCAGTACTTC.

This clonotype showed up just a few times. A read error may produce the germline difference seen at one junction end. The DNA for the CDR3 is TGTGCCATCAGCCTGGTTATAACACAGGGGTTGAACACTGAAGCTTTCTTT. It encodes CAISLVITQGLNTEAFF. The rearrangement joins TRBV3-1 to TRBJ1-1; 7 positions match TRBD1. CDR1 and CDR2 (germline): LGHDT, YNNKEL (reference sequence). The CDR3 sequence is 17 residues long.

This clonotype was recorded once. This rearrangement joins TRBV20-1 to TRBJ2-5; D gene uncertain. This CDR3 contains 15 residues. The germline V gene encodes CDR1 DFQATT and CDR2 SNEGSKA (reference sequence). Trimming took off 6 bases at V and 1 base at J, with 18 bases between the two ends. The CDR3 DNA is TGCAGTGCACCAACCAGGCGCTTTCGCCAAGAGACCCAGTACTTC. It translates to CSAPTRRFRQETQYF.

With regard to this clonotype: Given a much more abundant clone one base away, this may be a read error. The CDR3 DNA reads as TGTGCCAGTAAGAGCAGCCTCACTAACTATGGCTACCCCTTC. Translation gives CASKSSLTNYGYPF. The chain is built from TRBV19 and TRBJ1-2; D is uncertain. Germline V gives CDR1 LNHDA, CDR2 SQIVND (reference sequence). This CDR3 is 14 amino acids long.

About this clonotype: Since a much larger clone is just one base distant, this may be a read error. The J gene is TRBJ1-5, the V gene TRBV12-3 or TRBV12-4; D not certain. V dropped 2 bases and J dropped 7 bases, with 15 bases sitting between them. This CDR3 is built from 15 residues. The CDR3 sequence is CASSLTSLGEQPQHF. The CDR3 bases are TGTGCCAGCAGTTTAACCAGCCTGGGCGAGCAGCCCCAGCATTTT.

Concerning this clonotype: A single base separates this from a much larger clone, so it may be a read error. The chain employs TRBV30 and TRBJ1-1; D unresolved. Deletions cut 8 bases from V and 7 bases from J, with 17 bases between. The CDR3 totals 12 residues. CDR1 GTSNPN and CDR2 SVGIG come from the germline V gene (reference sequence). As DNA, the CDR3 is TGTGCCAATTCGGGGAGGAACGATGAAGCTTTCTTT. Its protein is CANSGRNDEAFF.

Ten or more counts support this clonotype. This chain uses TRBV28 with TRBJ2-2; no firm D call. The CDR3 contains 13 residues. Trimming stripped 6 bases from V and 5 bases from J, with 10 bases between. Germline CDR1 and CDR2: MDHEN and SYDVKM. The CDR3 loop is CASRNGWTGELFF. CDR3 coding DNA: TGTGCCAGCAGGAACGGTTGGACCGGGGAGCTGTTTTTT. Looking up the rest from reference TRBV28 and TRBJ2-2 gives the full variable domain: DVKVTQSSRYLVKRTGEKVFLECVQDMDHENMFWYRQDPGLGLRLIYFSYDVKMKEKGDIPEGYSVSREKKERFSLILESASTNQTSMYLCASRNGWTGELFFGEGSRLTVL.

In its sample, this clonotype was seen many times. The chain carries TRBV2 and TRBJ2-1; D gene ambiguous. Between the trimmed V and J ends, which lost 5 bases and 2 bases, there was a span of 10 bases. Germline CDR1 and CDR2: SNHLY and FYNNEI. The CDR3 extends over 14 amino acids. This chain's CDR3 is CASSLITTYNEQFF. CDR3 DNA: TGTGCCAGCAGTCTAATAACAACCTACAATGAGCAGTTCTTC. Full variable domain (rest looked up from reference TRBV2 and TRBJ2-1): EPEVTQTPSHQVTQMGQEVILRCVPISNHLYFYWYRQILGQKVEFLVSFYNNEISEKSEIFDDQFSVERPDGSNFTLKIRSTKLEDSAMYFCASSLITTYNEQFFGPGTRLTVL.

Ten or more counts support this clonotype. The gene calls are TRBV19 and TRBJ2-1; TRBD2 matches 8 bases. CDR3 length: 13 amino acids. V gave up 6 bases and J gave up 8 bases; unmatched junction bases: 6. Germline V gene data show CDR1 as LNHDA and CDR2 as SQIVND (reference sequence). CDR3 DNA sequence: TGTGCCAGTAGGGGGGTAGCGGGACATGAGCAGTTCTTC. Protein product: CASRGVAGHEQFF.

This clonotype appeared many times. The chain carries TRBV6-1 and TRBJ2-3; the D is unclear. Trimming stripped 6 bases from V and 2 bases from J, with 9 bases between. The CDR3 spans 13 residues. Germline CDR1 and CDR2: MNHNS and SASEGT. The CDR3 DNA follows: TGTGCCAGCAGATCGGACCTCACAGATACGCAGTATTTT. Encoded protein: CASRSDLTDTQYF.

This clonotype showed up many times. The V gene is TRBV3-1, the J gene TRBJ2-1; a possible D gene is TRBD1 (5 bases). From germline, CDR1 is LGHDT and CDR2 YNNKEL (reference sequence). Deletions cut 1 base from V and 9 bases from J, with 10 bases between. This CDR3 comprises 13 residues. CDR3 nucleotides: TGTGCCAGCAGCCAAGGGCAGGGCAGTGAGCAGTTCTTC. Residues: CASSQGQGSEQFF.

In its sample, this clonotype was seen many times. This chain links TRBV2 with TRBJ2-1, with D tentatively TRBD2 (6 bases). This CDR3 contains 12 residues. Germline lookup yields CDR1 SNHLY and CDR2 FYNNEI. The V end lost 2 bases, the J end lost 8 bases, and 7 bases lay between the germline ends. CDR3 in amino acids: CASSEREYEQFF. Written as DNA, the CDR3 is TGTGCCAGCAGTGAACGGGAGTATGAGCAGTTCTTC. The whole variable domain, filled in from reference TRBV2 and TRBJ2-1, reads EPEVTQTPSHQVTQMGQEVILRCVPISNHLYFYWYRQILGQKVEFLVSFYNNEISEKSEIFDDQFSVERPDGSNFTLKIRSTKLEDSAMYFCASSEREYEQFFGPGTRLTVL.

This clonotype has ten or more counts. The CDR3 DNA reads TGTGCCACCAGTGATGTCGGCTATGGCTACACCTTC. It yields the protein CATSDVGYGYTF. V gene TRBV24-1 combines with J gene TRBJ1-2; D is uncertain. V was pared by 3 bases and J by 4 bases, with 5 bases between. CDR1 is KGHDR and CDR2 is SFDVKD in the germline V gene. The CDR3 runs to 12 residues.

As for this clonotype: This may come from a read error, since a much larger clone is one base off. The CDR3 does not close with the conserved phenylalanine or tryptophan, likely indicating a read error. The chain has TRBV5-6 and TRBJ2-7; unclear D gene. The CDR3 sequence is 14 residues long. The germline CDR1 and CDR2 sequences are SGHDT and YYEEEE. Deletions cut 1 base from V and 5 bases from J, with 13 bases between. CDR3: CASSLFGDWNEQYL. CDR3 bases: TGTGCCAGCAGCTTGTTTGGGGATTGGAACGAGCAGTACCTC.

This clonotype was counted at least ten times. The rearrangement uses TRBV10-3 and TRBJ2-2; 14 nucleotides align to TRBD2. The CDR3 runs to 17 residues. Germline V gene lookup returns CDR1 ENHRY and CDR2 SYGVKD. V lost 7 bases, J lost 0 bases, and 4 bases stayed unmatched. CDR3 sequence (DNA): TGTGCCATCACCAGACTAGCGGGGGGGACGAACACCGGGGAGCTGTTTTTT. It is translated as CAITRLAGGTNTGELFF.

As concerns this clonotype: Being one base from a much bigger clone, this may be a read error. V usage is TRBV7-9 and J usage is TRBJ1-2; D remains unclear. With 2 bases removed from V and 10 bases from J, the gap between germline ends came to 23 bases. The germline V gene encodes CDR1 SEHNR and CDR2 FQNEAQ (reference sequence). The CDR3 is 16 residues long. CDR3 region: CASSLKLVLVGNVYTF. The CDR3 nucleotides read TGTGCCAGCAGCTTAAAGTTAGTCTTAGTAGGAAATGTCTACACCTTC.

The CDR3 DNA reads TGTGCCAGCAGTGAATTGGACAGGGCGGGTACCCAGTACTTC. It encodes CASSELDRAGTQYF. The chain carries TRBV25-1 and TRBJ2-5; the match to TRBD1 covers 8 bases. This CDR3 contains 14 residues. V gave up 1 base and J gave up 8 bases; unmatched junction bases: 6. Germline CDR1 reads MGHDK; CDR2 reads SYGVNS.

As concerns this clonotype: One end of the junction is discordant with germline, which a read error may explain. The gene calls are TRBV25-1 and TRBJ1-1, with D unclear. This CDR3 is built from 12 residues. Germline-derived CDR1 and CDR2 are MGHDK and SYGVNS. The DNA of the CDR3 is TGTGCCGGCAGAGGCAGGAACACTGAAGCTTTCTTT. It is translated as CAGRGRNTEAFF.

This clonotype showed up many times. The rearrangement links TRBV7-2 to TRBJ2-7; 10 nucleotides line up with TRBD2. The ends lost 2 bases at V and 0 bases at J; junction bases unmatched: 7. Germline CDR1 reads SGHTA; CDR2 reads FQGNSA. The CDR3 is 17 amino acids. CDR3 region: CASSLRLAGTVSYEQYF. The CDR3 bases are TGTGCCAGCAGCTTAAGACTAGCGGGCACCGTCTCCTACGAGCAGTACTTC.

This clonotype occurred many times. The chain couples TRBV7-2 to TRBJ1-2; 9 bases align to TRBD1. CDR1 and CDR2 (germline): SGHTA, FQGNSA. The CDR3 contains 15 residues. V lost 1 base and J lost 8; bases outside the gene matches: 8. CDR3 in DNA: TGTGCCAGCAGCTTAGTCTGGGACAGGGTGAGAGGCTACACCTTC. As protein: CASSLVWDRVRGYTF.

Concerning this clonotype: At one end, the junction sequence differs from germline, possibly due to a read error. The chain carries TRBV5-1 and TRBJ2-1; D remains ambiguous. The length of the CDR3 is 13 residues. In germline, CDR1 is SGHRS, CDR2 YFSETQ. The CDR3 loop is CASNLGWSSEQFF. The CDR3 DNA reads as TGCGCCAGCAACTTGGGTTGGTCATCTGAGCAGTTCTTC.

This clonotype was recorded many times. The CDR3 DNA follows: TGTGCCAGCAGTCCGGGGGGTATCTACGAGCAGTACTTC. As protein: CASSPGGIYEQYF. The chain employs TRBV6-1 and TRBJ2-7; 7 nucleotides match TRBD2. This CDR3 contains 13 residues. The trim removed 5 bases at V and 3 bases at J, leaving 4 bases unmatched. Per germline, CDR1 MNHNS and CDR2 SASEGT.

By share of the sample, this clonotype is medium-sized. This CDR3 reads CSASGGSSTDTQYF. The DNA of the CDR3 is TGCAGTGCTAGCGGGGGGTCTAGCACAGATACGCAGTATTTT. The V and J genes are TRBV20-1 and TRBJ2-3, with 7 positions matching TRBD2. J lost 0 bases, V lost 3 bases, and 3 bases had no gene match. In germline, CDR1 is DFQATT, CDR2 SNEGSKA (reference sequence). The CDR3 runs to 14 residues.

This clonotype has ten or more counts. This chain links TRBV11-2 with TRBJ2-1; 11 bases are shared with TRBD2. Germline V gene lookup returns CDR1 SGHAT and CDR2 FQNNGV. The CDR3 has 17 amino acids. With V trimmed by 5 bases and J by 3 bases, 9 bases remained unmatched. CDR3 protein: CASSLWGLAANYNEQFF. DNA of the CDR3: TGTGCCAGCAGCCTATGGGGACTAGCGGCCAACTACAATGAGCAGTTCTTC.